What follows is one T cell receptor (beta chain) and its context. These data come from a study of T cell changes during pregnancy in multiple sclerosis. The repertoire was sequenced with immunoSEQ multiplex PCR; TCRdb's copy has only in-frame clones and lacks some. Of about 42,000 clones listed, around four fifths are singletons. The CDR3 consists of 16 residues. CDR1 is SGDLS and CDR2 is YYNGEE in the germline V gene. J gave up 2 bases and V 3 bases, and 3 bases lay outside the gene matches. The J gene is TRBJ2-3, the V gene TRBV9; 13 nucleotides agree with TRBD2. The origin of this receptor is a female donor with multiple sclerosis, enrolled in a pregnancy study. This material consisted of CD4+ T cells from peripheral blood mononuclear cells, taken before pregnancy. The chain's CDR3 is CASSAGTSGATDTQYF. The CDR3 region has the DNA TGTGCCAGCAGCGCCGGGACTAGCGGGGCCACAGATACGCAGTATTTT.